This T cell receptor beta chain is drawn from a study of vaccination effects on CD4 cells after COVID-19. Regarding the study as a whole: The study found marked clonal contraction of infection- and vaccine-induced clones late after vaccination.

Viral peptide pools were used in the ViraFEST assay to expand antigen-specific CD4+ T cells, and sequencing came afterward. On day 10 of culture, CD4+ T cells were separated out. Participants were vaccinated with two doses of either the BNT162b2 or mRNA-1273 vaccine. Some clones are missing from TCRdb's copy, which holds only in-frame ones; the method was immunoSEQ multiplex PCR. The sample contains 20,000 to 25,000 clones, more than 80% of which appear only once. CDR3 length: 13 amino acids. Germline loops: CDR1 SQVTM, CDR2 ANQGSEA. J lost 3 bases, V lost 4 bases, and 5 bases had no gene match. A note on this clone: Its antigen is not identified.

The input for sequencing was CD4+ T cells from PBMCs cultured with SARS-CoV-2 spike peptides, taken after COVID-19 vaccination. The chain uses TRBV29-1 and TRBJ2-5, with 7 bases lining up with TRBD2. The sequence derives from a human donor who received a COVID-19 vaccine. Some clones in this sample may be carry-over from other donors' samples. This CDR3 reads CSVGRGGEETQYF. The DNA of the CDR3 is TGCAGCGTTGGGCGGGGAGGGGAAGAGACCCAGTACTTC.